A single sample is the source of the 9 T cell receptor beta chains below, sequenced in a study of cytomegalovirus exposure and HLA in healthy donors. This PCR relied on a set of 60 Vbeta primers and 13 Jbeta primers. TCRdb's table, derived via immunoSEQ multiplex PCR, lists solely in-frame clones and lacks some. The repertoire includes hundreds of thousands of clones, 83% of them detected once, and approximately 1.5% sits in the top ten. The source material was PBMCs. Receptor source: a girl aged 10-17 years in good health and CMV-seronegative.

The chain employs TRBV29-1 and TRBJ2-7, with D maybe TRBD2 (6 bases). CDR3 size: 13 residues. Trimming cost V 7 bases and J 0 bases, with 13 bases left between them. Germline V CDR1 and CDR2: SQVTM, ANQGSEA. The DNA for the CDR3 is TGCAGCGCACTTAGCGGCAGCTCCTACGAGCAGTACTTC. This codes for CSALSGSSYEQYF.

This rearrangement joins TRBV5-1 to TRBJ2-1; 9 bases are a match to TRBD1. Trimming cost V 0 bases and J 7 bases; bases outside gene matches: 2. The germline CDR1 and CDR2 sequences are SGHRS and YFSETQ. The CDR3 has 14 amino acids. CDR3 protein: CASSLGDRVNEQFF. For the CDR3, the DNA is TGCGCCAGCAGCTTGGGGGACAGGGTGAATGAGCAGTTCTTC.

The CDR3 region is CASSGTSGKMTGELFF. The CDR3 bases are TGTGCCAGCAGCGGGACTAGCGGGAAAATGACCGGGGAGCTGTTTTTT. The chain employs TRBV9 and TRBJ2-2; 12 bases are shared with TRBD2. V shed 3 bases, J shed 5 bases, and the junction held 5 bases outside the gene matches. The CDR3 is 16 amino acids. Germline CDR1 and CDR2: SGDLS and YYNGEE.

V and J are TRBV5-8 and TRBJ1-1; 8 bases agree with TRBD1. Germline V gene lookup returns CDR1 SGHTS and CDR2 YDEGEE. Losses at the gene ends were 1 base for V and 8 bases for J; bases not matched to a gene: 7. This CDR3 has 14 amino acids. The CDR3 sequence: CASSLRGTGNEAFF. The CDR3 bases are TGTGCCAGCAGCTTGCGTGGGACAGGAAACGAAGCTTTCTTT.

V gene TRBV29-1 combines with J gene TRBJ2-5, with TRBD2 identical over 8 bases. The CDR3 is 14 amino acids. The germline V gene has CDR1 SQVTM and CDR2 ANQGSEA. Trimming removed 6 bases from V and 0 bases from J; junction bases left unmatched: 6. In DNA form, the CDR3 reads TGCAGCGTGTTTAGCGGGGCCAACCAAGAGACCCAGTACTTC. Encoded protein: CSVFSGANQETQYF. The whole variable domain, filled in from reference TRBV29-1 and TRBJ2-5, reads SAVISQKPSRDICQRGTSLTIQCQVDSQVTMMFWYRQQPGQSLTLIATANQGSEATYESGFVIDKFPISRPNLTFSTLTVSNMSPEDSSIYLCSVFSGANQETQYFGPGTRLLVL.

This clone was counted once. The chain recombines TRBV19 with TRBJ1-5, with unresolved D. Germline-derived CDR1 and CDR2 are LNHDA and SQIVND (reference sequence). The CDR3 totals 15 residues. The ends were cut back, 2 bases at V and 0 bases at J, with 8 bases in the middle. CDR3 protein: CASSIYSYSNQPQHF. CDR3 DNA: TGTGCCAGTAGTATATACAGCTATAGCAATCAGCCCCAGCATTTT.

The CDR3 nucleotides read TGTGCTAGTGGTGGATTCCGGGAAAATTCTGTCCCGAACTATGGCTACACCTTC. It is translated as CASGGFRENSVPNYGYTF. The rearrangement links TRBV12-5 to TRBJ1-2; D gene uncertain. Looked up from germline, CDR1 is LGHNT and CDR2 is FRNRAP. CDR3 size: 18 residues. Trimming cost V 5 bases and J 2 bases, with 24 bases left between them.

The CDR3 DNA follows: TGTGCCAGCAGCTCCACGACAGGAGACTGGGTTGTAGGCACTGAAGCTTTCTTT. Translated: CASSSTTGDWVVGTEAFF. The V call is TRBV7-9, the J call TRBJ1-1; perhaps TRBD1 as D (6 bases). CDR3 length equals 18 residues. Trimming shortened V by 4 bases and J by 4 bases, and 25 bases separated the two germline ends. The germline CDR1 and CDR2 sequences are SEHNR and FQNEAQ (reference sequence). The full variable domain, in which reference TRBV7-9 and TRBJ1-1 provide the parts outside the CDR3, is DTGVSQNPRHKITKRGQNVTFRCDPISEHNRLYWYRQTLGQGPEFLTYFQNEAQLEKSRLLSDRFSAERPKGSFSTLEIQRTEQGDSAMYLCASSSTTGDWVVGTEAFFGQGTRLTVV.

The genes are TRBV4-2 and TRBJ2-1; TRBD2 matches 10 bases. From germline, CDR1 is LGHNA and CDR2 YNFKEQ. The junction had 15 bases not matched to a gene; V was cut back by 4 bases and J by 3 bases. The CDR3 runs to 19 residues. The CDR3 nucleotides read TGTGCCAGCAGCCCGGCTCCAAAGAGCGGGAGGGCCTACTACAATGAGCAGTTCTTC. This sequence encodes CASSPAPKSGRAYYNEQFF.